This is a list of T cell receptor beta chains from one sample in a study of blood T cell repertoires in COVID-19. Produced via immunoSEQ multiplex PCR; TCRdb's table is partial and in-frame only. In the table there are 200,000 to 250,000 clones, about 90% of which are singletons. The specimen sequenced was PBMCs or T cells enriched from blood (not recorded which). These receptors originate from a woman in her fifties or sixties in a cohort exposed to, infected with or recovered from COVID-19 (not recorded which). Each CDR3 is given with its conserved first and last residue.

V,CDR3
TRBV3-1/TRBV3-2,CASSRQGTNTGELFF
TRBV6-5,CASSSPARAGYGELFF
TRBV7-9,CASSSGGNTEAFF
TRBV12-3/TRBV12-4,CASNLGDSPLHF
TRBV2,CASSRYPGQGMRGNTIYF
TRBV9,CASSERGNGYSPLHF
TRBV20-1,CSAGGAETQYF
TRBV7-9,CASSQGYLSYEQYF
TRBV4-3,CASSQDLQGNTIYF
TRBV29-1,CSVEDLWAPETQYF
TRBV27,CASSTGEHYGYTF
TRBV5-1,CASSLYGGNGETQYF
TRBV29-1,CSVEEHRNQPQHF
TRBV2,CASSTGTPYADTQYF
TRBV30,CAWSVTSPRNQPQHF
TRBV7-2,CASSLNSRDTQYF
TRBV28,CASRTTGLGSPLHF
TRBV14,CASSQRSGGNYEQYF
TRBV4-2,CASSQSQGGNTEAFF
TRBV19,CASSIAPPGGEKLFF
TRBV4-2,CASRRGGMNTEAFF
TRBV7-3,CASSVTGSNTEAFF
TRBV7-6,CASSLLALTDTQYF
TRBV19,CASSPRQGYGYTF
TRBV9,CASSIGLAGGGELFF
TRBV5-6,CASSLLNEQFF
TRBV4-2,CASSQDRDEAFF
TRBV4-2,CASSQGGWQGTDTQYF
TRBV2,CARSTGSRTDTQYF
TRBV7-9,CASSLGGVNYEQYF
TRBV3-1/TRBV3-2,CASSREYEQYF
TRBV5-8,CASSSRQGAFFYGYTF
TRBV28,CASRGSNYGYTF
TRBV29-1,CSVRRTGGESQAFF
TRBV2,CASSEQPRKTEAFF
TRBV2,CASSRDRRTDTQYF
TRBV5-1,CASSWTTATEAFF
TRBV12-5,CASGPPSNYGYTF
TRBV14,CASSQDRRTPNTEAFF
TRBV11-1,CASSFGGTLYNEQFF
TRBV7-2,CASSPTGANSPLHF
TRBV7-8,CASSFPEGRGTDTQYF
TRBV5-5,CASSRDPRGLGYGYTF
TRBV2,CASSGTSGGEVGELFF
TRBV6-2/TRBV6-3,CASSSVWATQYF
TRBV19,CAGQGPQYF